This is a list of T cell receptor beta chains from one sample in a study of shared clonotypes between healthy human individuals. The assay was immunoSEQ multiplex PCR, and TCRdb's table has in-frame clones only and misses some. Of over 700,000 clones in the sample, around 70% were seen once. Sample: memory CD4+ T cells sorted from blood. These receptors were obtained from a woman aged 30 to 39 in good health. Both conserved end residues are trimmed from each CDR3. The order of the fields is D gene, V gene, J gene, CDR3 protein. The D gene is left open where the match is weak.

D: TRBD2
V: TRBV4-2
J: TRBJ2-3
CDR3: ASSLALGLAREVLDTQY

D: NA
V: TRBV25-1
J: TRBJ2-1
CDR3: ASSELDYPSYNEQF

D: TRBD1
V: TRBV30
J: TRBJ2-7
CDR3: AWRTGPAYEQY

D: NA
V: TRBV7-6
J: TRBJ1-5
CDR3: ASSLVRGTQPQH

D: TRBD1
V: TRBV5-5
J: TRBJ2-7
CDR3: ASSLGDRGLYEQY

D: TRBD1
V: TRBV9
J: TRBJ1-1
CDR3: ASSATGDTEAF

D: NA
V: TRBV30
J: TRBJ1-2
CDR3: AWTKGFELALLHGYT

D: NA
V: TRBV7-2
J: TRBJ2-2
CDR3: ASSRESGELF

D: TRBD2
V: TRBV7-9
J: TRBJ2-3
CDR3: ASSRAAGTTDTQY

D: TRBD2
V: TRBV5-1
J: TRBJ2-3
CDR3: ASSLNRWRGSTDTQY

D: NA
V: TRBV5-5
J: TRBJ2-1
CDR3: ASSQHGGSSYNEQF

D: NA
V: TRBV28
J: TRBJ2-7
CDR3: ASAVSYEQY

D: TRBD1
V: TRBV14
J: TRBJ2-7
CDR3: ASSQEGTGGEQY

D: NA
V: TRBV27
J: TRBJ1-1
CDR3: ASSPGWGVVNTEAF

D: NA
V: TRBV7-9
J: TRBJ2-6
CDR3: ASSSTQSSGANVLT

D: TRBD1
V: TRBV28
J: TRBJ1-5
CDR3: ASSSPGQGYQPQH

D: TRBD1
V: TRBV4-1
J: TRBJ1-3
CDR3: ASSQDQQGISGNTIY

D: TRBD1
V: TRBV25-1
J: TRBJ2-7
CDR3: ASSGTGRQTYEQY

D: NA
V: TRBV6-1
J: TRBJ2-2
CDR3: ASRQNRVNTGELF

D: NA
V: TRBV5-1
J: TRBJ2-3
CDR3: ASSRPGTSTDTQY

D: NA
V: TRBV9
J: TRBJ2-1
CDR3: ASSPLGRDEQF

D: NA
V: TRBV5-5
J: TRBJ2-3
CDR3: ASSFRDFSTDTQY

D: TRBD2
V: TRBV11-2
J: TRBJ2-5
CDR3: ASSLVWGLAGGETQY

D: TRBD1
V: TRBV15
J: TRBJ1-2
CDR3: ATNFRQGLIPSYGYT

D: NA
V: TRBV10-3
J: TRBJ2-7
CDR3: AISRDGPPYEQY

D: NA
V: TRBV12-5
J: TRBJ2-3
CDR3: ASGFGGILTDTQY

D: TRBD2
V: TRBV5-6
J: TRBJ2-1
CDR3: ASHLGLAGGSEQF

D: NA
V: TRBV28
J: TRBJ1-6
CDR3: ASSLITDSPLH

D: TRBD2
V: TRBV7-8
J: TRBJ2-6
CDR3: ASRLAGGSGANVLT

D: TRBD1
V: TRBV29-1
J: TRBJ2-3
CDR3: SVDSGGVGTQY

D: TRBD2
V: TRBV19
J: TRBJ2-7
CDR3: ASSVRTSGKGTYEQY

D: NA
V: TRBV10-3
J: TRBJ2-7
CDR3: ASRTESYEQY

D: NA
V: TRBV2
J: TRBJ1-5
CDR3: ASSLNNQPQH

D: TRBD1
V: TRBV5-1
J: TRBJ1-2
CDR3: ASSYLGQGASEVYGYT

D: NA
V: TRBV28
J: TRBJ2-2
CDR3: ASYDAAGNTGELF

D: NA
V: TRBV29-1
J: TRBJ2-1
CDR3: SVPGVLYNEQF

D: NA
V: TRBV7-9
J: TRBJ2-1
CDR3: ASSFGSRSYNEQF

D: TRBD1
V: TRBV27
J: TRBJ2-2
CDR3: ASSLFGGQGTGELF

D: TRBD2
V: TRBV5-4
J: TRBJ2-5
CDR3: ASSPGSGGTGKTQY

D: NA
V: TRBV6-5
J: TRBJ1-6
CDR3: ASSYSHGGYNSPLH

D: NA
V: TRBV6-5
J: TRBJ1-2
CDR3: ASSYGQGNYGYT

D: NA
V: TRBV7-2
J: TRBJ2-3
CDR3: ASSLRQATDTQY

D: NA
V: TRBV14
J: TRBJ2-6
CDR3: ASSLQRAGSSGANVLT

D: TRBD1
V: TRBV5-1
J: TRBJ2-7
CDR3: ASSEGQGFYEQY

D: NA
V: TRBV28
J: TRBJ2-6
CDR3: ASSPRTGLSGANVLT

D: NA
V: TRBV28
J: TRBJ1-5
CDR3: ATRLSNQPQH